This T cell receptor beta chain derives from a study of blood T cell repertoires in COVID-19. Allocation to cohorts depended on clinical history reported by the participants. Method: immunoSEQ multiplex PCR; TCRdb's copy keeps in-frame clones and lacks some. Of hundreds of thousands of clones in the sample, roughly 85% were seen once. This CDR3 is 16 amino acids long. The germline V gene has CDR1 SGHTA and CDR2 FQGNSA. V gave up 2 bases and J gave up 5 bases; unmatched junction bases: 9. This sequence originates from a man aged 40-49 years who had recovered from COVID-19. The material sequenced was PBMCs or T cells enriched from blood (not recorded which). This chain uses TRBV7-2 with TRBJ2-1, with 7 bases that match TRBD2. CDR3 sequence: CASSLWGGSKDNEQFF. The CDR3 bases are TGTGCCAGCAGCTTATGGGGCGGGAGCAAGGACAATGAGCAGTTCTTC.